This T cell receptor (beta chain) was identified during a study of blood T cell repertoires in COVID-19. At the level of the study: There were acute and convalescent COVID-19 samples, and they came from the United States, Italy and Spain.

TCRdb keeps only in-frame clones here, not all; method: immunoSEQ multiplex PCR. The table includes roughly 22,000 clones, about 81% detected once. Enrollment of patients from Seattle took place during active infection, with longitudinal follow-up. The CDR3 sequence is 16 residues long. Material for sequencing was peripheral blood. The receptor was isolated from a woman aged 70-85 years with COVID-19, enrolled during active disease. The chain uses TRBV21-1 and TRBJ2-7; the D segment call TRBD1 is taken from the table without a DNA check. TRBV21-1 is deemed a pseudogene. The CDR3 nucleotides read TGTGCCAGCAGCAAAGTTCCCAAGGGACAGGGCCAGGAGCAGTACTTC. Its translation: CASSKVPKGQGQEQYF.